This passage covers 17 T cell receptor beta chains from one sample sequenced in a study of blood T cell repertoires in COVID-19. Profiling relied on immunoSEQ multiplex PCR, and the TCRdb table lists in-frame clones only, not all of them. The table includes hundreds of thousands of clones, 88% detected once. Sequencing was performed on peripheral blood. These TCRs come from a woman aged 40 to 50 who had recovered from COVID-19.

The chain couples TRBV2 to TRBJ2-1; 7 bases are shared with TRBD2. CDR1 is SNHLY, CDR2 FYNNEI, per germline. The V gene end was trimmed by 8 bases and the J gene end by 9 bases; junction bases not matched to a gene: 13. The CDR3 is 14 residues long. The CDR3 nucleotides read TGTGCCAGCGCGGCGGGAGTGGGTCCGGGTGAGCAGTTCTTC. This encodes CASAAGVGPGEQFF.

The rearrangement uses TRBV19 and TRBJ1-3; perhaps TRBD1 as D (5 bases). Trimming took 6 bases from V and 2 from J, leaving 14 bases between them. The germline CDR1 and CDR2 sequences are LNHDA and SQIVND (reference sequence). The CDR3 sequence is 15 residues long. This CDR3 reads CASRDGGGPGNTIYF. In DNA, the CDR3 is TGTGCCAGTAGGGACGGCGGGGGACCTGGAAACACCATATATTTT.

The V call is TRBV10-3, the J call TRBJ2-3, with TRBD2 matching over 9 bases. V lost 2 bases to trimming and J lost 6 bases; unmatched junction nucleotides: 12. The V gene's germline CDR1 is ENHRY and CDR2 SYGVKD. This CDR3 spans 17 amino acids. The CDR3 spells CAISEPYDLAGADTQYF. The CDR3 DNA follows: TGTGCCATCAGTGAGCCATACGACTTAGCGGGAGCGGATACGCAGTATTTT.

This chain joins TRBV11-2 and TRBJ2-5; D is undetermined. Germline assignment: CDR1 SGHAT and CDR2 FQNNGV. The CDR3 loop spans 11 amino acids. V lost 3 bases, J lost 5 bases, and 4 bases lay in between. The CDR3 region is CASSFSETQYF. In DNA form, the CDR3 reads TGTGCCAGCAGCTTCTCCGAGACCCAGTACTTC.

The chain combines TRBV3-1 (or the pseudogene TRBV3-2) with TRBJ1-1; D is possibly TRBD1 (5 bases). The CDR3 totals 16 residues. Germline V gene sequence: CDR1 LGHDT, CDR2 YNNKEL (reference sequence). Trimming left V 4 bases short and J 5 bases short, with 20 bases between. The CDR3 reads CASSPGTTPRGTEAFF. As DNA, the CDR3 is TGTGCCAGCAGCCCCGGGACGACTCCCCGGGGGACTGAAGCTTTCTTT.

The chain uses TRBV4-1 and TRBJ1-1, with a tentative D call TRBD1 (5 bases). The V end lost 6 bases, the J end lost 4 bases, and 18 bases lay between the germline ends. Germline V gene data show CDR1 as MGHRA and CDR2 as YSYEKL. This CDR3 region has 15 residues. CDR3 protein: CASRPTHPGPTEAFF. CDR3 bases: TGCGCCAGCAGACCCACCCACCCAGGGCCCACTGAAGCTTTCTTT.

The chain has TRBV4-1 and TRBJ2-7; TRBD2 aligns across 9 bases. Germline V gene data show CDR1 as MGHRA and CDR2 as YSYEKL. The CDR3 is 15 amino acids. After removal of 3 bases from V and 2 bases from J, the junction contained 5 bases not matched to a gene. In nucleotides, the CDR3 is TGCGCCAGCAGCCACCGACTAGCGGACCCCTACGAGCAGTACTTC. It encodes CASSHRLADPYEQYF.

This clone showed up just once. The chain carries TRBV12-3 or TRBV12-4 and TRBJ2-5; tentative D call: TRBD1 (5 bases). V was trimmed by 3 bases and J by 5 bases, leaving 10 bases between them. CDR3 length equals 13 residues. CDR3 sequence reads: CASSLGPAETQYF. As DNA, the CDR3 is TGTGCCAGCAGTTTGGGGCCGGCGGAGACCCAGTACTTC.

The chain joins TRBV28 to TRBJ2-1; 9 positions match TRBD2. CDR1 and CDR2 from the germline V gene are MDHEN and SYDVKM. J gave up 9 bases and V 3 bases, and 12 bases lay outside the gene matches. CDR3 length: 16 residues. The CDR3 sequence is CASSFGAAGGRGEQFF. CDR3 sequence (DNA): TGTGCCAGCAGTTTCGGGGCAGCGGGAGGCCGGGGTGAGCAGTTCTTC.

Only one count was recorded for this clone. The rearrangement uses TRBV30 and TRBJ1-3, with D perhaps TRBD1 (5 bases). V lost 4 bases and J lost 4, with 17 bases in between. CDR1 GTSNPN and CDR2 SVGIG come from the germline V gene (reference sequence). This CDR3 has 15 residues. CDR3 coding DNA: TGTGCCTGGACCCCCCGCAGGGTTGGAGGAAACACCATATATTTT. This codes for CAWTPRRVGGNTIYF.

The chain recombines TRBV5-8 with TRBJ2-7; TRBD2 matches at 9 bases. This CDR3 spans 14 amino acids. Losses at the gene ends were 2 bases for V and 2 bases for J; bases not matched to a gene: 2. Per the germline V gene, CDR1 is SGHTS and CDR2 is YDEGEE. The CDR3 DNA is TGTGCCAGCAGCTTCGGCGGGAGGGCCTACGAGCAGTACTTC. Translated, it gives CASSFGGRAYEQYF. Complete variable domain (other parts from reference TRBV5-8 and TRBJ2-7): EAGVTQSPTHLIKTRGQQATLRCSPISGHTSVYWYQQALGLGLQFLLWYDEGEERNRGNFPPRFSGRQFPNYSSELNVNALELEDSALYLCASSFGGRAYEQYFGPGTRLTVT.

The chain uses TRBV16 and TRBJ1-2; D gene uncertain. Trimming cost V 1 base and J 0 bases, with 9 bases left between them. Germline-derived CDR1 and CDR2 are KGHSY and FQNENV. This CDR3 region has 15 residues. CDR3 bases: TGTGCCAGCAGCCAATATGGGCAGGCTAACTATGGCTACACCTTC. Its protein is CASSQYGQANYGYTF.

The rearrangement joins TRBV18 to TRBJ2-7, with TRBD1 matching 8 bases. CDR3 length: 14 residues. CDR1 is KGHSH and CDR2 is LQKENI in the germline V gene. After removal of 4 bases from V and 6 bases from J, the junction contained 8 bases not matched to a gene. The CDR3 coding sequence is TGTGCCAGCTCACTGGACAGGGCCTGGGGCGAGCAGTACTTC. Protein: CASSLDRAWGEQYF. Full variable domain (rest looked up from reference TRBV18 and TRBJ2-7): NAGVMQNPRHLVRRRGQEARLRCSPMKGHSHVYWYRQLPEEGLKFMVYLQKENIIDESGMPKERFSAEFPKEGPSILRIQQVVRGDSAAYFCASSLDRAWGEQYFGPGTRLTVT.

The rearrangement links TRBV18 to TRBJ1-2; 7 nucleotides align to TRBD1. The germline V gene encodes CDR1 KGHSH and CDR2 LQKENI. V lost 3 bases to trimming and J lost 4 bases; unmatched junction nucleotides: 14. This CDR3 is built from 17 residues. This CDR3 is CASSPPSPQGGGYGYTF. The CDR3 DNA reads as TGTGCCAGCTCACCTCCGAGCCCCCAGGGGGGAGGCTATGGCTACACCTTC.

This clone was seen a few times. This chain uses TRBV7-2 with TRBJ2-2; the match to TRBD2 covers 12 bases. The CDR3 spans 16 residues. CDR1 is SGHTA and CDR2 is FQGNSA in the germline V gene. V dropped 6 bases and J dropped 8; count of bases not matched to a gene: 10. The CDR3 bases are TGTGCCAGCAGGCCATCACTAGCGGGAGGATTTGGGGAGCTGTTTTTT. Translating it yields CASRPSLAGGFGELFF.

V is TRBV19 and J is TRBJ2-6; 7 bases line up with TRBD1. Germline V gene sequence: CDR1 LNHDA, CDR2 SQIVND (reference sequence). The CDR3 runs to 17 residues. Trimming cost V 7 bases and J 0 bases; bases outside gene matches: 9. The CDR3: CASIRTGPRSGANVLTF. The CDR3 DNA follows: TGTGCCAGTATTCGGACAGGACCTCGCTCTGGGGCCAACGTCCTGACTTTC.

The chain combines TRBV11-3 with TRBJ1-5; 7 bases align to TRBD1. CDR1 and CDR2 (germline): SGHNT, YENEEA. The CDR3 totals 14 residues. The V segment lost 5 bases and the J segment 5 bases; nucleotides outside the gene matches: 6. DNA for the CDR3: TGTGCCAGCAGCACGACAGGGACCGATCAGCCCCAGCATTTT. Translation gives CASSTTGTDQPQHF.